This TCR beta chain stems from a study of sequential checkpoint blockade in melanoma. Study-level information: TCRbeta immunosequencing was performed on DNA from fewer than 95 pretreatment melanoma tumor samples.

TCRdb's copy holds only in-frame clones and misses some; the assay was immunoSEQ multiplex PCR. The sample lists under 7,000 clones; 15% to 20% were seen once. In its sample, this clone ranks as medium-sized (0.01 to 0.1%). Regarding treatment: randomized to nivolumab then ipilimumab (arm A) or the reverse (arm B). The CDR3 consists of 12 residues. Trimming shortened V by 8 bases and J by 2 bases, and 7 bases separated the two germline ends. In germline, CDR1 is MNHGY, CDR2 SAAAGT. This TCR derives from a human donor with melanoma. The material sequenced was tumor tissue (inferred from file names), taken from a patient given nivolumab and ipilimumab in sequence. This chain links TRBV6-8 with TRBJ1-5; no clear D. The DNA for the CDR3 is TGTGCCAGCTCCGTAGGCAATCAGCCCCAGCATTTT. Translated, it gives CASSVGNQPQHF.